This TCR beta chain was obtained from a study of T cell responses to AZD1222 COVID-19 vaccine. The CDR3 extends over 15 amino acids. Per the germline V gene, CDR1 is KGHDR and CDR2 is SFDVKD. The ends lost 2 bases at V and 4 bases at J; junction bases unmatched: 6. Overall study findings and caveats: Females made up more of the donors, who were largely white British, and clonal diversity may have come out too low. It was only five to seven AZD1222 recipients who were seropositive at baseline. CD4 TCRs associated with vaccination spanned spike, dominating at 160-218 and 743-854.

This clone was found a few times. Its antigen is currently unknown. Method: immunoSEQ multiplex PCR; TCRdb's copy keeps in-frame clones and lacks some. The repertoire consists of over 100,000 clones, with approximately 91% occurring once and the leading ten covering 1.1%. This chain connects TRBV24-1 to TRBJ1-2; 7 bases are a match to TRBD1. The TCR originated in an adult who received the AZD1222 COVID-19 vaccine. The material was peripheral blood, obtained 28 days after the second AZD1222 dose. As DNA, the CDR3 is TGTGCCACCAGTGATTCCTTGACAGGGCCCTATGGCTACACCTTC. This gives the protein CATSDSLTGPYGYTF.